This T cell receptor beta chain was identified in a study of response to subunit inactivated influenza vaccine. V lost 6 bases and J lost 1; bases outside the gene matches: 15. CDR1 and CDR2 (germline): DFQATT, SNEGSKA (reference sequence). CDR3 size: 18 residues. This clonotype was seen repeatedly, ten times or more. Each CDR3 protein gets one entry after TCRdb re-called the RT-PCR reads with MiXCR. Of about 520,000 distinct CDR3 sequences detected, approximately 7.8% appear once; the ten largest clones hold roughly 13%. The chain employs TRBV20-1 and TRBJ2-1; 10 nucleotides line up with TRBD2. The sequencing here drew on PBMCs from blood, taken around 2 years after vaccination. This clonotype was obtained from a man between 50 and 70 years old who received an inactivated influenza vaccine. CDR3 loop: CSALRSSGGSFSYNEQFF. The CDR3, as DNA: TGCAGTGCGCTGAGGTCTAGCGGGGGCTCTTTTTCCTACAATGAGCAGTTCTTC.